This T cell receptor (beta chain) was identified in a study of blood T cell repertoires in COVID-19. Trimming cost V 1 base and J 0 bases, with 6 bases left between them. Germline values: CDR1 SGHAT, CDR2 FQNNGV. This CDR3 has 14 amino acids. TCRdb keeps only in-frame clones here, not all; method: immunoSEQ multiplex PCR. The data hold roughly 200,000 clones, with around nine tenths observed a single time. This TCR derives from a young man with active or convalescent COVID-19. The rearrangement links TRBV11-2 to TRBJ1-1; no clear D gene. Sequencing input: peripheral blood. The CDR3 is CASSLGVMNTEAFF. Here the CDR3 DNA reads TGTGCCAGCAGCTTAGGCGTGATGAACACTGAAGCTTTCTTT.